The next 21 T cell receptor beta chains were all read from a single sample in a study of cytomegalovirus exposure and HLA in healthy donors. A multiplex PCR was run with 60 Vbeta primers and 13 Jbeta primers. TCRdb keeps only in-frame clones here, not all; method: immunoSEQ multiplex PCR. The table has about 120,000 clones, 70% to 85% seen once; the top ten hold roughly 9.8%. The specimen was PBMCs. All receptors derive from a man in his forties or fifties in good health and CMV-seropositive.

V is TRBV7-2 and J is TRBJ1-2; D perhaps matches TRBD1 (5 bases). This CDR3 contains 13 residues. Germline assignment: CDR1 SGHTA and CDR2 FQGNSA. Trimming took off 5 bases at V and 7 bases at J, with 14 bases between the two ends. CDR3 nucleotide sequence: TGTGCCAGCAGCCCATTGGGGGGGGTTGGCTACACCTTC. Translating it yields CASSPLGGVGYTF.

The chain employs TRBV19 and TRBJ2-3, with D perhaps TRBD2 (6 bases). The CDR3 consists of 17 residues. Trimming shortened V by 4 bases and J by 4 bases, and 21 bases separated the two germline ends. CDR1 and CDR2 from the germline V gene are LNHDA and SQIVND (reference sequence). The CDR3 reads CASSTNWEDGWADTQYF. CDR3 DNA sequence: TGTGCCAGTAGTACCAACTGGGAGGACGGTTGGGCAGATACGCAGTATTTT.

The genes are TRBV4-3 and TRBJ1-2; 7 bases map to TRBD1. CDR1 and CDR2 (germline): LGHNA, YSLEER. The CDR3 is made up of 15 amino acids. Trimming cost V 0 bases and J 2 bases; bases outside gene matches: 3. In DNA, the CDR3 is TGCGCCAGCAGCCAAGAGTCAGGGGGGAACTATGGCTACACCTTC. Protein: CASSQESGGNYGYTF.

The rearrangement joins TRBV7-2 to TRBJ1-5, with 8 bases lining up with TRBD1. The V and J ends lost 4 bases and 7 bases, in that order; junction bases with no gene match: 6. The CDR3 has 14 amino acids. Germline CDR1 reads SGHTA; CDR2 reads FQGNSA. CDR3 sequence: CASSSQGAQQPQHF. As DNA, the CDR3 is TGTGCCAGCAGCTCGCAGGGGGCTCAGCAGCCCCAGCATTTT.

The chain employs TRBV10-1 and TRBJ1-6; D is possibly TRBD1 (6 bases). Looked up from germline, CDR1 is WNHNN and CDR2 is SYGVQD (reference sequence). The ends were cut back, 0 bases at V and 9 bases at J, with 15 bases in the middle. CDR3 length equals 16 residues. For the CDR3, the DNA is TGCGCCAGCAGTGAGTCGAGAGCAGGGGTGGGTTCACCCCTCCACTTT. This gives the protein CASSESRAGVGSPLHF.

This chain links TRBV11-1 with TRBJ1-2; the match to TRBD1 covers 8 bases. Germline CDR1 reads SGHAT; CDR2 reads FQDESV (reference sequence). This CDR3 has 17 residues. Germline trimming cut 2 bases from V and 2 bases from J; bases unmatched to any gene: 10. The CDR3 loop is CASSLKTRDRSNYGYTF. In DNA, the CDR3 is TGTGCCAGCAGCTTAAAAACCCGGGACAGGTCGAACTATGGCTACACCTTC.

CDR3 bases: TGTGCCAGTAGCTCTCAAAGGGGGCCTTACACTGAAGCTTTCTTT. It encodes CASSSQRGPYTEAFF. V and J are TRBV19 and TRBJ1-1, with TRBD1 matching over 7 bases. The CDR3 is 15 residues long. The V gene's germline CDR1 is LNHDA and CDR2 SQIVND (reference sequence). J lost 3 bases, V lost 6 bases, and 10 bases had no gene match.

The gene calls are TRBV9 and TRBJ2-2; 9 nucleotides agree with TRBD1. J was trimmed by 8 bases and V by 5 bases; bases with no gene match: 10. There are 15 residues in the CDR3. CDR1 and CDR2 (germline): SGDLS, YYNGEE. This CDR3 is CASRRTGGATGELFF. CDR3 DNA: TGTGCCAGCAGAAGAACAGGGGGCGCGACGGGGGAGCTGTTTTTT.

This clone was observed once. This chain connects TRBV4-1 to TRBJ2-3; the match to TRBD2 covers 16 bases. This CDR3 contains 16 residues. CDR1 is MGHRA and CDR2 is YSYEKL in the germline V gene. Trimming cost V 4 bases and J 6 bases; bases outside gene matches: 4. CDR3 coding DNA: TGCGCCAGCAGCCCGGGACTAGCGGGGGGGCTTGATACGCAGTATTTT. Translation gives CASSPGLAGGLDTQYF.

The genes are TRBV28 and TRBJ2-7; 10 bases are shared with TRBD1. Per germline, CDR1 MDHEN and CDR2 SYDVKM. J gave up 4 bases and V 4 bases, and 7 bases lay outside the gene matches. The CDR3 is 15 amino acids. CDR3 region: CASSSPGQGFYEQYF. The CDR3 DNA sequence: TGTGCCAGCAGTTCGCCGGGACAGGGGTTTTACGAGCAGTACTTC.

J is TRBJ2-5 and V is TRBV27; D might be TRBD2 (5 bases). The germline V gene encodes CDR1 MNHEY and CDR2 SMNVEV (reference sequence). Trimming stripped 4 bases from V and 5 bases from J, with 11 bases between. The CDR3 totals 13 residues. Here the CDR3 DNA reads TGTGCCAGCAGTTCGGGGTCTTGGGAGACCCAGTACTTC. It is translated as CASSSGSWETQYF.

The CDR3 sequence is CASSYSGSGNQPQHF. The CDR3 nucleotides read TGTGCCAGCAGTTACTCAGGGTCGGGGAATCAGCCCCAGCATTTT. This chain joins TRBV6-5 and TRBJ1-5; D is undetermined. The CDR3 contains 15 residues. Germline assignment: CDR1 MNHEY and CDR2 SVGAGI. The V gene lost 0 bases and the J gene lost 4 bases, with 10 bases spanning the gap.

This rearrangement joins TRBV4-1 to TRBJ1-1, with D possibly being TRBD1 (5 bases). V lost 1 base, J lost 0 bases, and 9 bases lay in between. Germline CDR1 is MGHRA and CDR2 is YSYEKL. The CDR3 length is 15 residues. This chain's CDR3 is CASSQVEGMNTEAFF. CDR3 sequence (DNA): TGCGCCAGCAGCCAAGTGGAGGGGATGAACACTGAAGCTTTCTTT.

The rearrangement joins TRBV19 to TRBJ2-2, with 7 positions matching TRBD2. In germline, CDR1 is LNHDA, CDR2 SQIVND (reference sequence). The CDR3 totals 15 residues. Trimming at V came to 4 bases and at J to 7 bases, leaving 9 bases not matched to a gene. The CDR3 is CASSTRRGVHGELFF. CDR3 coding DNA: TGTGCCAGTAGTACTAGACGGGGGGTTCACGGGGAGCTGTTTTTT.

The CDR3, as DNA: TGTGCCAGTAGTATAGCCACTAGCGGGGCCACGTTCCCCTACAATGAGCAGTTCTTC. Residues: CASSIATSGATFPYNEQFF. The chain links TRBV19 to TRBJ2-1; 10 bases match TRBD2. Germline-derived CDR1 and CDR2 are LNHDA and SQIVND (reference sequence). J lost 2 bases, V lost 1 base, and 11 bases had no gene match. The CDR3 is 19 amino acids.

This rearrangement joins TRBV6-5 to TRBJ2-1; 10 bases are shared with TRBD1. CDR3 length equals 12 residues. The V gene's germline CDR1 is MNHEY and CDR2 SVGAGI. V was clipped by 6 bases and J by 14 bases; unmatched bases: 7. The CDR3, as DNA: TGTGCCAGCAGAAAGACAGGGGGCGCGGAGTTCTTC. Protein sequence: CASRKTGGAEFF.

The V and J genes are TRBV28 and TRBJ1-1, with D uncertain. Germline V gives CDR1 MDHEN, CDR2 SYDVKM. The CDR3 contains 15 residues. V dropped 1 base and J dropped 5 bases, with 14 bases sitting between them. This CDR3 is CASSLYFRVYTEAFF. Here the CDR3 DNA reads TGTGCCAGCAGTTTATATTTTAGAGTTTATACTGAAGCTTTCTTT. Full variable domain (rest looked up from reference TRBV28 and TRBJ1-1): DVKVTQSSRYLVKRTGEKVFLECVQDMDHENMFWYRQDPGLGLRLIYFSYDVKMKEKGDIPEGYSVSREKKERFSLILESASTNQTSMYLCASSLYFRVYTEAFFGQGTRLTVV.

This clone has only one observation. The gene calls are TRBV2 and TRBJ1-5; D is perhaps TRBD1 (6 bases). Trimming stripped 4 bases from V and 4 bases from J, with 20 bases between. The CDR3 has 17 residues. In germline, CDR1 is SNHLY, CDR2 FYNNEI. In DNA form, the CDR3 reads TGTGCCAGCAGTGCCACTGACTTGACAGGATTAAATCAGCCCCAGCATTTT. The encoded protein is CASSATDLTGLNQPQHF.

This rearrangement joins TRBV4-1 to TRBJ1-1; D gene ambiguous. V shed 1 base and J shed 3 bases, with 3 bases lying between them. The CDR3 extends over 12 amino acids. Germline V lookup: CDR1 MGHRA, CDR2 YSYEKL. CDR3 in DNA: TGCGCCAGCAGCCAAGGCGACACTGAAGCTTTCTTT. Translation gives CASSQGDTEAFF.

The J gene is TRBJ1-1, the V gene TRBV6-1; D remains ambiguous. Deletions cut 5 bases from V and 1 base from J, with 11 bases between. Per germline, CDR1 MNHNS and CDR2 SASEGT. The CDR3 contains 14 residues. The CDR3 loop is CASSFGVGNTEAFF. DNA for the CDR3: TGTGCCAGCAGTTTCGGAGTAGGGAACACTGAAGCTTTCTTT.

The rearrangement links TRBV6-6 to TRBJ1-5, with D possibly being TRBD1 (5 bases). Trimming took 8 bases from V and 0 from J, leaving 17 bases between them. The CDR3 runs to 16 residues. The V gene's germline CDR1 is MNHNY and CDR2 SVGAGI (reference sequence). The CDR3 bases are TGTGCCAGCCTCAGGGAGGCGGTCAATAGCAATCAGCCCCAGCATTTT. This sequence encodes CASLREAVNSNQPQHF.